This entry features one T cell receptor beta chain sequence. The source of the sample is a study of T cell changes during pregnancy in multiple sclerosis. Assay: immunoSEQ multiplex PCR; the TCRdb copy retains only in-frame clones and omits some. In the table there are tens of thousands of clones, 94% of which are singletons. The V segment lost 5 bases and the J segment 7 bases; nucleotides outside the gene matches: 11. From germline, CDR1 is MNHEY and CDR2 SMNVEV (reference sequence). The CDR3 contains 14 residues. Specimen: CD4+ T cells from peripheral blood mononuclear cells, collected in the first trimester of pregnancy. The chain couples TRBV27 to TRBJ2-7, with 7 bases that match TRBD1. This receptor was taken from a female donor with multiple sclerosis, enrolled in a pregnancy study. The CDR3 nucleotides are TGTGCCAGCAGTCTGTGGGACAGAATCGAGGAGCAGTACTTC. It yields the protein CASSLWDRIEEQYF.